One sample yielded the 17 T cell receptor beta chains listed below, sequenced in a study of OX40 agonist ivuxolimab in advanced cancers. Sequencing used immunoSEQ multiplex PCR; TCRdb keeps in-frame clones, though not all of them. Of some 60,000 clones in the sample, more than 80% were seen once. Sequencing was performed on CD4+ or CD8+ T cells sorted from blood, taken in a trial of the OX40 agonist ivuxolimab. All receptors derive from an adult with an advanced solid tumor such as melanoma, head and neck, liver or kidney cancer.

The genes are TRBV28 and TRBJ1-6; 7 bases map to TRBD1. The V segment lost 6 bases and the J segment 7 bases; nucleotides outside the gene matches: 6. Looked up from germline, CDR1 is MDHEN and CDR2 is SYDVKM. The CDR3 extends over 14 amino acids. The CDR3 loop reads CASSPGTVNSPLHF. The CDR3 DNA reads as TGTGCCAGCAGCCCCGGGACAGTCAATTCACCCCTCCACTTT.

V gene TRBV6-5 combines with J gene TRBJ2-2, with TRBD2 as a possible D gene (5 bases). The germline CDR1 and CDR2 sequences are MNHEY and SVGAGI. The CDR3 runs 12 residues. Deletions cut 10 bases from V and 5 bases from J, with 11 bases between. DNA of the CDR3: TGTGCCACCCAAGGGAGAACCGGGGAGCTGTTTTTT. Residues: CATQGRTGELFF.

The chain couples TRBV5-1 to TRBJ1-4, with TRBD1 matching over 8 bases. The trim removed 4 bases at V and 5 bases at J, leaving 7 bases unmatched. CDR1 and CDR2 from the germline V gene are SGHRS and YFSETQ. The CDR3 has 15 amino acids. The DNA of the CDR3 is TGCGCCAGCAGCAAGGGGACAGGAGGGAATGAAAAACTGTTTTTT. It encodes CASSKGTGGNEKLFF.

The chain recombines TRBV11-3 with TRBJ2-1, with TRBD2 identical over 10 bases. V lost 4 bases and J lost 0; bases outside the gene matches: 0. Germline assignment: CDR1 SGHNT and CDR2 YENEEA. The CDR3 runs to 15 residues. This chain's CDR3 is CASSSSGSSYNEQFF. The CDR3 coding sequence is TGTGCCAGCAGCTCTAGCGGGAGCTCCTACAATGAGCAGTTCTTC.

The chain has TRBV19 and TRBJ1-5; maybe TRBD1 (5 bases). Germline assignment: CDR1 LNHDA and CDR2 SQIVND (reference sequence). Deletions cut 5 bases from V and 4 bases from J, with 15 bases between. The CDR3 loop spans 15 amino acids. CDR3 residues: CASSHRDGYNQPQHF. Written as DNA, the CDR3 is TGTGCCAGTAGTCATCGGGACGGCTATAATCAGCCCCAGCATTTT. The whole variable domain, filled in from reference TRBV19 and TRBJ1-5, reads DGGITQSPKYLFRKEGQNVTLSCEQNLNHDAMYWYRQDPGQGLRLIYYSQIVNDFQKGDIAEGYSVSREKKESFPLTVTSAQKNPTAFYLCASSHRDGYNQPQHFGDGTRLSIL.

V and J are TRBV5-1 and TRBJ2-1; no clear D. The CDR3 runs to 11 residues. V shed 5 bases and J shed 7 bases, with 7 bases lying between them. The germline CDR1 and CDR2 sequences are SGHRS and YFSETQ. For the CDR3, the DNA is TGCGCCAGCAGTTATGCAAATGAGCAGTTCTTC. It is translated as CASSYANEQFF.

The chain carries TRBV6-5 and TRBJ2-6; D remains ambiguous. The V end was cut by 3 bases, the J end by 4 bases, with 10 bases between. CDR3 size: 15 residues. CDR1 and CDR2 from the germline V gene are MNHEY and SVGAGI. In DNA form, the CDR3 reads TGTGCCAGCAGTTATGGTGGTCTGGGGGCCAACGTCCTGACTTTC. Protein: CASSYGGLGANVLTF.

V gene TRBV5-4 combines with J gene TRBJ2-7, with D unclear. The CDR3 has 15 residues. The germline V and J ends were trimmed by 0 bases and 0 bases, with 10 bases remaining between them. Per germline, CDR1 SGHNT and CDR2 YYREEE (reference sequence). CDR3 loop: CASSLGERSSYEQYF. The CDR3 DNA reads as TGTGCCAGCAGCTTGGGCGAGAGGAGCTCCTACGAGCAGTACTTC.

The chain recombines TRBV18 with TRBJ2-7, with 8 bases lining up with TRBD1. This CDR3 is built from 15 residues. Germline CDR1 reads KGHSH; CDR2 reads LQKENI. V trimming: 4 bases; J trimming: 4 bases; junction bases outside the gene matches: 9. The CDR3 reads CASSRGTGGPYEQYF. As DNA, the CDR3 is TGTGCCAGCTCACGTGGAACAGGGGGACCGTACGAGCAGTACTTC.

The rearrangement joins TRBV27 to TRBJ2-7; 12 nucleotides line up with TRBD2. Losses at the gene ends were 6 bases for V and 6 bases for J; bases not matched to a gene: 6. CDR1 is MNHEY and CDR2 is SMNVEV in the germline V gene (reference sequence). The CDR3 totals 14 residues. This chain's CDR3 is CASRLAGGPSEQYF. In nucleotides, the CDR3 is TGTGCCAGCAGGCTAGCGGGAGGGCCTAGCGAGCAGTACTTC.

The rearrangement uses TRBV5-1 and TRBJ1-3; D is perhaps TRBD1 (6 bases). Germline-derived CDR1 and CDR2 are SGHRS and YFSETQ. With 6 bases removed from V and 0 bases from J, the gap between germline ends came to 10 bases. The CDR3 consists of 14 residues. The CDR3 loop is CASTQGLSGNTIYF. In DNA, the CDR3 is TGCGCCAGCACACAGGGACTCTCTGGAAACACCATATATTTT.

The gene calls are TRBV6-5 and TRBJ2-7, with TRBD2 matching over 8 bases. Germline V CDR1 and CDR2: MNHEY, SVGAGI. Trimming at V came to 7 bases and at J to 2 bases, leaving 10 bases not matched to a gene. This CDR3 has 15 amino acids. The CDR3: CASKYRREATYEQYF. In nucleotides, the CDR3 is TGTGCCAGCAAATACCGGCGGGAGGCCACCTACGAGCAGTACTTC.

As DNA, the CDR3 is TGTGCCACCAGCAGAGACGGGGCTGGGGCCAACGTCCTGACTTTC. This encodes CATSRDGAGANVLTF. V and J are TRBV15 and TRBJ2-6; tentative D call: TRBD2 (5 bases). Germline CDR1 and CDR2: LNHNV and YYDKDF (reference sequence). This CDR3 has 15 residues. The V and J ends lost 0 bases and 2 bases respectively, with 5 bases between them.

The V call is TRBV5-6, the J call TRBJ2-2, with 8 bases that match TRBD1. V shed 1 base and J 5 bases; nucleotides not matched to a gene: 1. The CDR3 has 14 residues. Germline V gene lookup returns CDR1 SGHDT and CDR2 YYEEEE. CDR3 nucleotide sequence: TGTGCCAGCAGCTTGACAGGGGGAACCGGGGAGCTGTTTTTT. It encodes CASSLTGGTGELFF.

This sequence joins TRBV14 and TRBJ2-5; tentatively, D is TRBD2 (7 bases). The CDR3 consists of 18 residues. The germline V and J ends were trimmed by 5 bases and 1 base, with 23 bases remaining between them. Germline lookup yields CDR1 SGHDN and CDR2 FVKESK. The CDR3 DNA reads as TGTGCCAGCAGCGCTGAGGGGGGGCGAGGGCGGCCCCAAGAGACCCAGTACTTC. Its protein product is CASSAEGGRGRPQETQYF.

The chain couples TRBV5-1 to TRBJ2-1, with 7 nucleotides matching TRBD2. There are 16 residues in the CDR3. The V and J ends lost 4 bases and 4 bases, in that order; junction bases with no gene match: 11. Germline CDR1 is SGHRS and CDR2 is YFSETQ. The CDR3 DNA follows: TGCGCCAGCAGCGAAGGGGCGGGAGCGGTTTACAATGAGCAGTTCTTC. Residues: CASSEGAGAVYNEQFF.

The gene calls are TRBV2 and TRBJ2-5, with no clear D. CDR1 SNHLY and CDR2 FYNNEI come from the germline V gene. CDR3 size: 13 residues. V dropped 4 bases and J dropped 5 bases, with 11 bases sitting between them. CDR3 nucleotide sequence: TGTGCCAGCAGTGTGTCTCGGTCCGAGACCCAGTACTTC. It is translated as CASSVSRSETQYF.